Listed below are T cell receptor beta chains from one sample, sequenced in a study of blood T cell repertoires in COVID-19. The table came from immunoSEQ multiplex PCR; TCRdb's copy has only in-frame clones and leaves some out. The sample contains approximately 98,000 clones, less than 75% of which appear only once. The sample taken for sequencing was peripheral blood. Receptors originate from a woman between 40 and 55 years old with acute or convalescent COVID-19. Each CDR3 is given with its conserved first and last residue. Fields, in order: J gene, clone size, D gene, V gene, CDR3 protein, CDR3 DNA. A D gene is named only where the DNA matches it firmly. Size values are once, few and many counts, or a class for expanded clones, and some rows have none.

J: TRBJ1-2
size: -
D: -
V: TRBV2
CDR3: CASSERSYGYTF
DNA: TGTGCCAGCAGTGAGCGAAGCTATGGCTACACCTTC

J: TRBJ1-5
size: -
D: -
V: TRBV5-6
CDR3: CASSLGAGSNQPQHF
DNA: TGTGCCAGCAGCTTGGGAGCAGGGAGCAATCAGCCCCAGCATTTT

J: TRBJ1-4
size: -
D: -
V: TRBV6-5
CDR3: CASSYGPPRSNEKLFF
DNA: TGTGCCAGCAGTTACGGTCCCCCACGGAGTAATGAAAAACTGTTTTTT

J: TRBJ1-1
size: -
D: -
V: TRBV7-9
CDR3: CASSLRGWNTEAFF
DNA: TGTGCCAGCAGCTTGCGGGGGTGGAACACTGAAGCTTTCTTT

J: TRBJ2-2
size: few
D: -
V: TRBV5-4
CDR3: CASSLSSRNTGELFF
DNA: TGTGCCAGCAGCTTGAGTAGTAGGAACACCGGGGAGCTGTTTTTT

J: TRBJ1-2
size: -
D: -
V: TRBV5-1
CDR3: CASSLGLPRDGYTF
DNA: TGCGCCAGCAGCCTGGGTCTCCCCCGCGATGGCTACACCTTC

J: TRBJ2-7
size: -
D: TRBD1
V: TRBV5-4
CDR3: CASSLGGTAYEQYF
DNA: TGTGCCAGCAGCTTGGGGGGGACAGCCTACGAGCAGTACTTC

J: TRBJ2-3
size: once
D: TRBD2
V: TRBV7-6
CDR3: CASSLILAGPSEGRTDTQYF
DNA: TGTGCCAGCAGCTTAATCCTAGCGGGGCCTTCAGAGGGCCGCACAGATACGCAGTATTTT

J: TRBJ2-3
size: -
D: -
V: TRBV5-1
CDR3: CASSLSTEIRDTQYF
DNA: TGCGCCAGCAGCCTTTCCACGGAGATTAGGGATACGCAGTATTTT

J: TRBJ2-1
size: -
D: TRBD1
V: TRBV9
CDR3: CASSVGTEDNNEQFF
DNA: TGTGCCAGCAGCGTCGGGACAGAAGATAACAATGAGCAGTTCTTC

J: TRBJ1-6
size: -
D: -
V: TRBV21-1
CDR3: CASSGRLGLGSPLHF
DNA: TGTGCCAGCAGCGGCAGGTTGGGTTTAGGTTCACCCCTCCACTTT

J: TRBJ2-1
size: -
D: -
V: TRBV4-1
CDR3: CASSQVRGANYNEQFF
DNA: TGCGCCAGCAGCCAAGTAAGGGGCGCGAACTACAATGAGCAGTTCTTC

J: TRBJ2-7
size: -
D: TRBD1
V: TRBV19
CDR3: CASSPTGSYEQYF
DNA: TGTGCCAGTAGTCCGACAGGGTCCTACGAGCAGTACTTC

J: TRBJ1-4
size: -
D: -
V: TRBV11-1
CDR3: CASSHGQPTNEKLFF
DNA: TGTGCCAGCAGCCACGGACAGCCGACTAATGAAAAACTGTTTTTT

J: TRBJ1-2
size: -
D: TRBD1
V: TRBV7-2
CDR3: CASSSRDRGFYGYTF
DNA: TGTGCCAGCAGCTCCCGGGACAGGGGATTCTATGGCTACACCTTC

J: TRBJ2-7
size: few
D: -
V: TRBV7-6
CDR3: CASSLAGGPGDEQYF
DNA: TGTGCCAGCAGCTTAGCGGGGGGGCCTGGGGACGAGCAGTACTTC

J: TRBJ1-4
size: -
D: TRBD1
V: TRBV19
CDR3: CASRRQGTSANEKLFF
DNA: TGTGCCAGTAGACGACAGGGGACGTCGGCTAATGAAAAACTGTTTTTT

J: TRBJ1-3
size: -
D: TRBD1
V: TRBV3-1/TRBV3-2
CDR3: CASSQTPTGATIYF
DNA: TGTGCCAGCAGCCAAACCCCTACAGGGGCCACCATATATTTT

J: TRBJ2-1
size: -
D: TRBD1
V: TRBV25-1
CDR3: CASSSTPGQSINEQFF
DNA: TGTGCCAGCAGTTCTACCCCGGGACAGTCGATTAATGAGCAGTTCTTC

J: TRBJ2-7
size: -
D: -
V: TRBV28
CDR3: CASSLGQAWASYEQYF
DNA: TGTGCCAGCAGTTTGGGACAAGCCTGGGCATCCTACGAGCAGTACTTC

J: TRBJ1-2
size: -
D: -
V: TRBV5-4
CDR3: CASSFWAANYGYTF
DNA: TGTGCCAGCAGCTTCTGGGCAGCTAACTATGGCTACACCTTC

J: TRBJ2-5
size: -
D: TRBD1
V: TRBV6-5
CDR3: CASGELQGSKETQYF
DNA: TGTGCCAGCGGCGAACTACAGGGGTCAAAAGAGACCCAGTACTTC

J: TRBJ1-2
size: -
D: -
V: TRBV6-5
CDR3: CASSRGYGKDYGYTF
DNA: TGTGCCAGCAGTCGGGGTTATGGGAAAGACTATGGCTACACCTTC

J: TRBJ2-5
size: -
D: -
V: TRBV14
CDR3: CASSQGLLARETQYF
DNA: TGTGCCAGCAGCCAAGGATTACTAGCACGAGAGACCCAGTACTTC

J: TRBJ2-3
size: -
D: TRBD1
V: TRBV5-4
CDR3: CASSLYRGRVGTDTQYF
DNA: TGTGCCAGCAGCTTGTATAGGGGGCGAGTAGGGACAGATACGCAGTATTTT

J: TRBJ1-3
size: many
D: -
V: TRBV30
CDR3: CAFRGSGNTIYF
DNA: TGTGCCTTTAGGGGGTCTGGAAACACCATATATTTT

J: TRBJ1-5
size: -
D: -
V: TRBV9
CDR3: CASSVDGGRYQPQHF
DNA: TGTGCCAGCAGCGTAGATGGTGGCAGGTATCAGCCCCAGCATTTT

J: TRBJ2-7
size: medium-sized
D: -
V: TRBV7-6
CDR3: CASSPGGYEQYF
DNA: TGTGCCAGCAGCCCCGGGGGCTACGAGCAGTACTTC

J: TRBJ1-2
size: -
D: -
V: TRBV4-1
CDR3: CASSQATGSSNYGYTF
DNA: TGCGCCAGCAGCCAAGCGACGGGGTCTTCTAACTATGGCTACACCTTC

J: TRBJ1-4
size: -
D: TRBD1
V: TRBV3-1/TRBV3-2
CDR3: CASSPDTGTGSEKLFF
DNA: TGTGCCAGCAGCCCGGACACGGGGACAGGGAGTGAAAAACTGTTTTTT

J: TRBJ2-3
size: -
D: -
V: TRBV18
CDR3: CASSPTGIRTDTQYF
DNA: TGTGCCAGCTCACCAACGGGGATTCGCACAGATACGCAGTATTTT

J: TRBJ2-1
size: -
D: TRBD2
V: TRBV3-1/TRBV3-2
CDR3: CASSQDLAEYNEQFF
DNA: TGTGCCAGCAGCCAAGATCTAGCGGAATACAATGAGCAGTTCTTC

J: TRBJ1-2
size: -
D: -
V: TRBV5-1
CDR3: CASSPEGVGYTF
DNA: TGCGCCAGCAGCCCGGAGGGAGTCGGCTACACCTTC

J: TRBJ1-5
size: -
D: -
V: TRBV5-1
CDR3: CASSAEGIGNQPQHF
DNA: TGCGCCAGCAGCGCTGAGGGTATTGGAAATCAGCCCCAGCATTTT

J: TRBJ2-7
size: -
D: TRBD1
V: TRBV30
CDR3: CAYQDRHYEQYF
DNA: TGTGCCTACCAGGACAGGCACTACGAGCAGTACTTC

J: TRBJ1-5
size: -
D: TRBD1
V: TRBV5-6
CDR3: CASSWGQSNQPQHF
DNA: TGTGCCAGCAGCTGGGGACAGAGCAATCAGCCCCAGCATTTT

J: TRBJ2-5
size: few
D: TRBD2
V: TRBV10-3
CDR3: CAISGRGGVEQETQYF
DNA: TGTGCCATCAGTGGGCGGGGGGGCGTGGAACAAGAGACCCAGTACTTC

J: TRBJ2-5
size: -
D: -
V: TRBV25-1
CDR3: CASSESGRGEETQYF
DNA: TGTGCCAGCAGTGAATCGGGGCGGGGAGAAGAGACCCAGTACTTC

J: TRBJ2-3
size: -
D: TRBD2
V: TRBV3-1/TRBV3-2
CDR3: CASSPEGLGGTDTQYF
DNA: TGTGCCAGCAGCCCAGAGGGACTAGGGGGCACAGATACGCAGTATTTT